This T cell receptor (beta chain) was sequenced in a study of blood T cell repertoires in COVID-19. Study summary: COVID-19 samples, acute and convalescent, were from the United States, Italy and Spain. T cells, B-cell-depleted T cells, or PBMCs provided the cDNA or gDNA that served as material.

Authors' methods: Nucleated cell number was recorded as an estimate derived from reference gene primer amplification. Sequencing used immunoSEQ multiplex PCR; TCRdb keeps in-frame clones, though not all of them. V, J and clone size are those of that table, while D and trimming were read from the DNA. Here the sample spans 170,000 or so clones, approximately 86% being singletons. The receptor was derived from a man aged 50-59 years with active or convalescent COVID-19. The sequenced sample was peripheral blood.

CDR3 sequence (DNA): TGCAGCGTTGAAAGTCAGGGAGGGAACACCGGGGAGCTGTTTTTT. This codes for CSVESQGGNTGELFF. This chain joins TRBV29-1 and TRBJ2-2; D is possibly TRBD2 (6 bases). This CDR3 comprises 15 residues. Germline V gene lookup returns CDR1 SQVTM and CDR2 ANQGSEA. The V end lost 2 bases, the J end lost 1 base, and 11 bases lay between the germline ends.